These 27 T cell receptor beta chains originate from one sample sequenced in a study of cytotoxic CD8 clonotypes in ibrutinib-treated CLL (TCRdb year 2021). The time point label, as the study defines it: approximately eleven months on ibrutinib. Receptor amplification or capture employed the immunoSEQ multiplex PCR assay. TCRdb holds this immuneACCESS table with in-frame rearrangements only. Some clones are missing; in checked studies, unresolved V genes explain under half, and the rest has no known cause. Within this sample are about 85,000 clones, with 70% to 80% of them counted one time only. The ten largest clones capture approximately 4.4% of the sample. The sample in question was PBMCs, obtained after 12 months of ibrutinib treatment. These receptors were taken from a human donor with chronic lymphocytic leukemia.

This clone was found a few times. The rearrangement joins TRBV27 to TRBJ2-2; no firm D call. Germline CDR1 MNHEY, CDR2 SMNVEV (reference sequence). V dropped 3 bases and J dropped 0 bases, with 20 bases sitting between them. The CDR3 spans 19 residues. CDR3 in amino acids: CASSFIVGSPRPNTGELFF. DNA of the CDR3: TGTGCCAGCAGTTTTATTGTCGGCTCCCCCCGACCGAACACCGGGGAGCTGTTTTTT.

The chain joins TRBV2 to TRBJ1-6; D unclear. The CDR3 contains 12 residues. Trimming stripped 7 bases from V and 7 bases from J, with 8 bases between. The germline gives CDR1 SNHLY, CDR2 FYNNEI. The CDR3 DNA reads as TGTGCCAGCATCCTCCGGAATTCACCCCTCCACTTT. Its translation is CASILRNSPLHF.

The sample holds a few counts of this clone. The chain carries TRBV4-3 and TRBJ2-3; tentatively, D is TRBD1 or TRBD2 (6 bases each). V lost 0 bases, J lost 2 bases, and 15 bases lay in between. The CDR3 runs to 17 residues. Looked up from germline, CDR1 is LGHNA and CDR2 is YSLEER. The CDR3 spells CASSQDGYGGPTDTQYF. The DNA for the CDR3 is TGCGCCAGCAGCCAAGATGGGTACGGGGGCCCCACAGATACGCAGTATTTT.

This clone was seen once. The chain has TRBV10-2 and TRBJ2-7, with TRBD2 identical over 12 bases. Germline assignment: CDR1 WSHSY and CDR2 SAAADI. CDR3 length: 13 residues. The V segment lost 8 bases and the J segment 2 bases; nucleotides outside the gene matches: 1. The chain's CDR3 is CASRLAGAYEQYF. The CDR3 coding sequence is TGCGCCAGCCGACTAGCGGGGGCCTACGAGCAGTACTTC.

The genes are TRBV9 and TRBJ2-3; 11 nucleotides line up with TRBD2. The germline V gene encodes CDR1 SGDLS and CDR2 YYNGEE. The V and J ends lost 4 bases and 3 bases, in that order; junction bases with no gene match: 4. The CDR3 is 15 amino acids. CDR3 nucleotide sequence: TGTGCCAGCAGCCCCACTAGCGGGGGTACAGATACGCAGTATTTT. It codes for CASSPTSGGTDTQYF. The variable domain in full, completed from reference TRBV9 and TRBJ2-3, reads DSGVTQTPKHLITATGQRVTLRCSPRSGDLSVYWYQQSLDQGLQFLIQYYNGEERAKGNILERFSAQQFPDLHSELNLSSLELGDSALYFCASSPTSGGTDTQYFGPGTRLTVL.

This clone came up a few times. This chain joins TRBV7-2 and TRBJ1-6; D call uncertain. The CDR3 totals 16 residues. Germline CDR1 is SGHTA and CDR2 is FQGNSA. V lost 2 bases and J 1 base, leaving 9 bases between the germline ends. The chain's CDR3 is CASSLTQWSYNSPLHF. As DNA, the CDR3 is TGTGCCAGCAGCTTAACCCAGTGGTCCTATAATTCACCCCTCCACTTT.

This clone has just a few counts. The chain employs TRBV30 and TRBJ1-1; 7 nucleotides line up with TRBD1. The trim removed 1 base at V and 5 bases at J, leaving 4 bases unmatched. Per the germline V gene, CDR1 is GTSNPN and CDR2 is SVGIG (reference sequence). The CDR3 length is 13 residues. The CDR3 spells CAWSDQGGTEAFF. The DNA of the CDR3 is TGTGCCTGGAGTGACCAGGGGGGGACTGAAGCTTTCTTT.

This clone was seen a few times. This chain connects TRBV4-2 to TRBJ2-5; the match to TRBD1 covers 9 bases. Per germline, CDR1 LGHNA and CDR2 YNFKEQ. The CDR3 totals 15 residues. Trimming took 3 bases from V and 3 from J; bases not matched to a gene: 5. The CDR3 reads CASSQAWTGEETQYF. The CDR3 DNA reads TGTGCCAGCAGCCAGGCTTGGACAGGGGAAGAGACCCAGTACTTC.

The chain couples TRBV7-9 to TRBJ1-1; D uncertain. Between the trimmed V and J ends, which lost 1 base and 8 bases, there was a span of 5 bases. Germline CDR1 reads SEHNR; CDR2 reads FQNEAQ (reference sequence). There are 11 residues in the CDR3. CDR3 in DNA: TGTGCCAGCAGCTTAGTGTCCGAAGCTTTCTTT. It specifies CASSLVSEAFF.

This clone was seen a handful of times. V is TRBV29-1 and J is TRBJ1-1; D unclear. The V end was cut by 7 bases, the J end by 4 bases, with 7 bases between. Germline loops: CDR1 SQVTM, CDR2 ANQGSEA. CDR3 length: 10 amino acids. Here the CDR3 reads CSAGSTEAFF. For the CDR3, the DNA is TGCAGCGCCGGCAGCACTGAAGCTTTCTTT.

This clone showed up just once. V gene TRBV6-6 combines with J gene TRBJ1-2; D not certain. The V end lost 8 bases, the J end lost 8 bases, and 15 bases lay between the germline ends. The CDR3 contains 12 residues. Germline-derived CDR1 and CDR2 are MNHNY and SVGAGI (reference sequence). Here the CDR3 DNA reads TGTGCCAGCTCGGGGTGGTTAAGAGGCTACACCTTC. It is translated as CASSGWLRGYTF.

The chain carries TRBV16 and TRBJ1-4, with unresolved D. Germline V gene data show CDR1 as KGHSY and CDR2 as FQNENV. This CDR3 contains 13 residues. The V gene lost 4 bases and the J gene lost 7 bases, with 10 bases spanning the gap. The CDR3 here is CASSPNVGEKLFF. The CDR3 DNA follows: TGTGCCAGCAGCCCGAACGTGGGTGAAAAACTGTTTTTT. The whole variable domain, filled in from reference TRBV16 and TRBJ1-4, reads GEEVAQTPKHLVRGEGQKAKLYCAPIKGHSYVFWYQQVLKNEFKFLISFQNENVFDETGMPKERFSAKCLPNSPCSLEIQATKLEDSAVYFCASSPNVGEKLFFGSGTQLSVL.

The chain joins TRBV7-2 to TRBJ1-1; no definite D call. This CDR3 is built from 14 residues. Germline CDR1 is SGHTA and CDR2 is FQGNSA. V was clipped by 1 base and J by 11 bases, with 17 bases between them. CDR3: CASSLEVAPTRAFF. The CDR3, as DNA: TGTGCCAGCAGCTTAGAGGTGGCCCCTACTCGGGCTTTCTTT.

The chain links TRBV28 to TRBJ1-2; D possibly corresponds to TRBD1 (5 bases). Trimming stripped 6 bases from V and 7 bases from J, with 9 bases between. The CDR3 is 11 residues long. Looked up from germline, CDR1 is MDHEN and CDR2 is SYDVKM. CDR3 coding DNA: TGTGCCAGCAGCCCAGGGTTTGGCTACACCTTC. Encoded protein: CASSPGFGYTF.

The chain links TRBV6-5 to TRBJ1-2, with D possibly being TRBD1 (6 bases). CDR1 and CDR2 (germline): MNHEY, SVGAGI. V was cut by 8 bases and J by 7 bases, with 14 bases left in between. The CDR3 has 12 amino acids. CDR3 coding DNA: TGTGCCAGCCGCACCGGGGGCGGTGGCTACACCTTC. Its translation: CASRTGGGGYTF.

J is TRBJ2-7 and V is TRBV5-1; 10 nucleotides match TRBD2. There are 15 residues in the CDR3. Germline V gene lookup returns CDR1 SGHRS and CDR2 YFSETQ. V shed 0 bases, J shed 7 bases, and the junction held 7 bases outside the gene matches. The CDR3 loop reads CASSLGLAGAGEQYF. In DNA, the CDR3 is TGCGCCAGCAGCTTGGGGCTAGCGGGAGCTGGGGAGCAGTACTTC.

The rearrangement joins TRBV29-1 to TRBJ2-7, with D unclear. Germline V gene data show CDR1 as SQVTM and CDR2 as ANQGSEA. The CDR3 totals 13 residues. V was cut by 7 bases and J by 0 bases, with 13 bases left in between. The CDR3 here is CSARQGPSYEQYF. CDR3 DNA sequence: TGCAGCGCCCGACAAGGGCCCTCCTACGAGCAGTACTTC.

This clone occurred a few times. The V and J genes are TRBV5-1 and TRBJ2-5; 9 bases agree with TRBD1. The germline V gene has CDR1 SGHRS and CDR2 YFSETQ. The CDR3 is made up of 15 amino acids. J lost 5 bases, V lost 0 bases, and 5 bases had no gene match. CDR3 in amino acids: CASSLGDRAGETQYF. CDR3 DNA: TGCGCCAGCAGCTTGGGGGACAGGGCCGGGGAGACCCAGTACTTC.

This rearrangement joins TRBV10-3 to TRBJ2-2, with 7 bases aligning to TRBD2. This CDR3 region has 14 residues. Germline CDR1 reads ENHRY; CDR2 reads SYGVKD. The junction had 9 bases not matched to a gene; V was cut back by 10 bases and J by 4 bases. CDR3 in amino acids: CATKAGPGTGELFF. The CDR3 DNA reads as TGTGCCACCAAAGCGGGGCCGGGCACCGGGGAGCTGTTTTTT.

In this sample, this clone is medium-sized (0.01 to 0.1%). This chain links TRBV5-1 with TRBJ1-3; 7 nucleotides line up with TRBD1. Germline V gene data show CDR1 as SGHRS and CDR2 as YFSETQ. CDR3 length: 15 amino acids. Unmatched junction bases numbered 4, after V lost 0 bases and J lost 4 bases. The chain's CDR3 is CASSLVGQPGNTIYF. The CDR3 DNA follows: TGCGCCAGCAGCTTGGTGGGACAGCCCGGAAACACCATATATTTT.

This clone has a handful of counts. The rearrangement links TRBV28 to TRBJ1-1; D is undetermined. Trimming took 2 bases from V and 6 from J, leaving 22 bases between them. The CDR3 runs 17 residues. CDR1 and CDR2 from the germline V gene are MDHEN and SYDVKM. The CDR3: CASSLGLRYALTAEAFF. The CDR3 DNA reads TGTGCCAGCAGTTTAGGGTTGAGGTATGCGCTTACCGCTGAAGCTTTCTTT.

The rearrangement links TRBV2 to TRBJ1-5; 9 bases fit TRBD1. The CDR3 extends over 18 amino acids. Germline lookup yields CDR1 SNHLY and CDR2 FYNNEI. V lost 3 bases to trimming and J lost 7 bases; unmatched junction nucleotides: 16. The CDR3 DNA reads TGTGCCAGCAGTGACGGGGTTTGGCGCGGGACAGGGCAACAGCCCCAGCATTTT. Protein sequence: CASSDGVWRGTGQQPQHF.

CDR3 sequence: CASSPWGEADTQYF. The CDR3 DNA is TGTGCCAGCAGTCCGTGGGGGGAGGCAGATACGCAGTATTTT. The chain recombines TRBV4-2 with TRBJ2-3, with D possibly TRBD2 on 6 matching bases. Germline values: CDR1 LGHNA, CDR2 YNFKEQ. The V gene lost 6 bases and the J gene lost 4 bases, with 14 bases spanning the gap. CDR3 length: 14 amino acids.

Only a few counts were recorded for this clone. This chain joins TRBV5-1 and TRBJ2-1, with 10 bases lining up with TRBD2. With 4 bases clipped from V and 3 bases from J, the junction kept 4 bases outside the gene matches. This CDR3 spans 15 amino acids. The germline CDR1 and CDR2 sequences are SGHRS and YFSETQ. As DNA, the CDR3 is TGCGCCAGCAGCGGAGCGGGGGGGGGCTACAATGAGCAGTTCTTC. Translation: CASSGAGGGYNEQFF.

V is TRBV30 and J is TRBJ1-2; a possible D gene is TRBD1 (5 bases). CDR1 GTSNPN and CDR2 SVGIG come from the germline V gene (reference sequence). The germline V and J ends were trimmed by 0 bases and 7 bases, with 9 bases remaining between them. This CDR3 is built from 12 residues. The CDR3 bases are TGTGCCTGGAGTGTGGGCGGGGGTGGCTACACCTTC. It codes for CAWSVGGGGYTF.

A note on this clone: Sequence at one end of the junction differs from germline and may be a read error. This chain connects TRBV7-7 to TRBJ1-4; D is undetermined. Germline V gene data show CDR1 as SSHAT and CDR2 as FNYEAQ (reference sequence). The CDR3 contains 13 residues. The CDR3 sequence is CASSLGGNEKLFF. The DNA for the CDR3 is TGTGCTAGCAGCTTAGGCGGAAATGAAAAACTGTTTTTT.

The chain couples TRBV18 to TRBJ2-5, with D possibly called TRBD1 or TRBD2 (6 bases each). CDR1 and CDR2 from the germline V gene are KGHSH and LQKENI. V dropped 8 bases and J dropped 3 bases, with 16 bases sitting between them. The CDR3 consists of 14 residues. CDR3 region: CASTRQEGEETQYF. The CDR3 DNA reads TGTGCCAGCACAAGGCAGGAGGGGGAAGAGACCCAGTACTTC.